This record looks at one TCR beta chain sequence and its context. Its specificity is not known. The sample comes from a study of early T cells in non-severe SARS-CoV-2 infection. Study observations and caveats: Missing private and CD4 specificities, VDJdb matching favored anti-spike CD8 responses.

The TCR library protocol attached unique molecular identifiers to the individual cDNA molecules. Each CDR3 protein gets one entry after TCRdb re-called the 5' RACE reads with MiXCR. Of 90,000 or so distinct CDR3 sequences in the sample, approximately 15% were seen once. In germline, CDR1 is DFQATT, CDR2 SNEGSKA (reference sequence). Between the trimmed V and J ends, which lost 5 bases and 0 bases, there was a span of 9 bases. This CDR3 is 13 amino acids long. The TCR originated in an adult who was a healthcare worker with PCR-confirmed SARS-CoV-2 infection or an uninfected control (not recorded which). J is TRBJ2-3 and V is TRBV20-1; D gene uncertain. The sequenced sample consisted of whole blood. CDR3 nucleotides: TGCAGTGCTCGTAATCGTAGCACAGATACGCAGTATTTT. Its translation is CSARNRSTDTQYF.